These 10 T cell receptor beta chains share one sample of origin, sequenced in a study of T cell responses to AZD1222 COVID-19 vaccine. Generated by immunoSEQ multiplex PCR, the TCRdb table keeps only in-frame clones and is missing some. The table lists 160,000 or so clones, 75% to 90% of them singletons. The starting material was peripheral blood, obtained after recovery from COVID-19. Receptor source: an adult who had recovered from COVID-19.

V usage is TRBV7-3 and J usage is TRBJ2-5; 7 bases line up with TRBD2. The J segment lost 2 bases and the V segment lost 5 bases, leaving 2 bases of the junction unmatched. Germline-derived CDR1 and CDR2 are SGHTA and FQGTGA. There are 13 residues in the CDR3. The CDR3 nucleotides read TGTGCCAGCAGCCCCGGGGGGCAAGAGACCCAGTACTTC. This encodes CASSPGGQETQYF.

The rearrangement links TRBV2 to TRBJ1-5, with D maybe TRBD1 (6 bases). The CDR3 has 13 residues. The V gene's germline CDR1 is SNHLY and CDR2 FYNNEI. The V gene lost 6 bases and the J gene lost 5 bases, with 11 bases spanning the gap. The CDR3 loop reads CASRNRAYQPQHF. In DNA, the CDR3 is TGTGCCAGCAGGAACAGGGCCTATCAGCCCCAGCATTTT.

The chain employs TRBV29-1 and TRBJ2-7; 9 bases map to TRBD1. Germline V lookup: CDR1 SQVTM, CDR2 ANQGSEA. This CDR3 region has 13 residues. V shed 7 bases, J shed 5 bases, and the junction held 9 bases outside the gene matches. CDR3 loop: CSGGTGSVHEQYF. CDR3 coding DNA: TGCAGCGGTGGGACAGGGAGCGTCCACGAGCAGTACTTC.

The chain recombines TRBV15 with TRBJ2-3; 10 nucleotides line up with TRBD1. The CDR3 is 16 amino acids. The germline V gene encodes CDR1 LNHNV and CDR2 YYDKDF (reference sequence). With V trimmed by 2 bases and J by 4 bases, 6 bases remained unmatched. CDR3 bases: TGTGCCACCAGCAGACCGACAGGGGGCAGCGCAGATACGCAGTATTTT. It specifies CATSRPTGGSADTQYF.

V gene TRBV5-1 combines with J gene TRBJ1-1; D perhaps matches TRBD1 (5 bases). This CDR3 spans 16 amino acids. Germline V gene lookup returns CDR1 SGHRS and CDR2 YFSETQ. V gave up 2 bases and J gave up 2 bases, with 16 bases separating them. CDR3 amino acids: CASSFGPGRTNTEAFF. Written as DNA, the CDR3 is TGCGCCAGCAGCTTTGGACCGGGACGGACTAACACTGAAGCTTTCTTT. The full variable domain, its missing parts supplied by reference TRBV5-1 and TRBJ1-1, is KAGVTQTPRYLIKTRGQQVTLSCSPISGHRSVSWYQQTPGQGLQFLFEYFSETQRNKGNFPGRFSGRQFSNSRSEMNVSTLELGDSALYLCASSFGPGRTNTEAFFGQGTRLTVV.

This clone was recorded only once. V is TRBV9 and J is TRBJ2-1; tentatively, D is TRBD1 (6 bases). The CDR3 loop spans 15 amino acids. CDR1 is SGDLS, CDR2 YYNGEE, per germline. The V and J ends lost 3 bases and 3 bases respectively, with 13 bases between them. CDR3 sequence: CASSALRGYYNEQFF. The CDR3 nucleotides read TGTGCCAGCAGCGCCCTAAGGGGGTACTACAATGAGCAGTTCTTC.

V usage is TRBV29-1 and J usage is TRBJ2-3; 11 bases agree with TRBD2. Unmatched junction bases numbered 11, after V lost 8 bases and J lost 7 bases. Germline V CDR1 and CDR2: SQVTM, ANQGSEA. This CDR3 is 14 amino acids long. The CDR3 DNA reads as TGCAGCAGACGGACTAGCGGGCCCGTGAATACGCAGTATTTT. Residues: CSRRTSGPVNTQYF.

The chain has TRBV6-2 or TRBV6-3 and TRBJ2-7; maybe TRBD1 (6 bases). The length of the CDR3 is 15 residues. Germline CDR1 and CDR2: MNHEY and SVGEGT. Trimming removed 5 bases from V and 0 bases from J, with 14 bases in between. This CDR3 is CASSRQALYSYEQYF. CDR3 DNA sequence: TGTGCCAGCAGTCGACAGGCCCTCTACTCCTACGAGCAGTACTTC.

This clone was counted only a few times. The V gene is TRBV28, the J gene TRBJ1-6, with D perhaps TRBD1 (6 bases). Per the germline V gene, CDR1 is MDHEN and CDR2 is SYDVKM. The CDR3 contains 16 residues. V dropped 6 bases and J dropped 5 bases, with 17 bases sitting between them. CDR3 in DNA: TGTGCCAGCAGAGACGCAGGGGTGGGGGATAATTCACCCCTCCACTTT. It translates to CASRDAGVGDNSPLHF.

This chain links TRBV7-8 with TRBJ2-5; possibly TRBD1 for D (8 bases). Germline V lookup: CDR1 SGHVS, CDR2 FQNEAQ. V lost 4 bases and J 1 base, leaving 13 bases between the germline ends. The CDR3 covers 15 residues. Here the CDR3 DNA reads TGTGCCAGCAGCTCATACAGGGGGGGCCAAGAGACCCAGTACTTC. Protein product: CASSSYRGGQETQYF.